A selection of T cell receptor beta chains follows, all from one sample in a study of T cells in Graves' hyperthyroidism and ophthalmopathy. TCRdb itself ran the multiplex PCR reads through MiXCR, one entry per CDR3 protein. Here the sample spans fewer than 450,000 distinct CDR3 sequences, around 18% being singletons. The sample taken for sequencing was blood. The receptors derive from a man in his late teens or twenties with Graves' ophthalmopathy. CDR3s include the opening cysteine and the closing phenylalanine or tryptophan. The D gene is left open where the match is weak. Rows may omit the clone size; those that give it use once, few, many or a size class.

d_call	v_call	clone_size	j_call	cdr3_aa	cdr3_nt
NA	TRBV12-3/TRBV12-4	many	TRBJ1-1	CASSPGRPIEAFF	TGTGCCAGCAGCCCGGGACGTCCAATAGAAGCTTTCTTT
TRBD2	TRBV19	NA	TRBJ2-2	CASSMGRGSTGELFF	TGTGCCAGTAGTATGGGGAGGGGTTCGACCGGGGAGCTGTTTTTT
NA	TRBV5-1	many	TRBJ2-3	CASSPRTDSTDTQYF	TGCGCCAGCAGCCCGCGGACAGATAGCACAGATACGCAGTATTTT
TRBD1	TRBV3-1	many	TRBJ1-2	CASSQGDRAWGGYTF	TGTGCCAGCAGCCAAGGGGACAGGGCCTGGGGAGGCTACACCTTC
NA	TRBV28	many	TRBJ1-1	CASSLRTLKVFF	TGTGCCAGCAGCCTCCGGACCCTAAAAGTTTTCTTT
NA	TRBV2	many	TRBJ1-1	CASSVNRNTEAFF	TGTGCCAGCAGTGTGAACAGAAACACTGAAGCTTTCTTT
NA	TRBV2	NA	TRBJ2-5	CASRLVQETQYF	TGTGCCAGCAGACTAGTTCAAGAGACCCAGTACTTC
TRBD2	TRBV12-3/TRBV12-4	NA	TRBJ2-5	CASSLTPPGGETQYF	TGTGCCAGCAGCTTGACCCCCCCGGGGGGGGAGACCCAGTACTTC
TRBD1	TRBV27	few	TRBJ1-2	CASSFIGQGPDYTF	TGTGCCAGCAGTTTCATTGGACAGGGGCCAGACTACACCTTC
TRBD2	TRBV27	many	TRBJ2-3	CASSWSLNGGADTQYF	TGTGCCAGCAGTTGGAGTCTTAACGGGGGGGCAGATACGCAGTATTTT
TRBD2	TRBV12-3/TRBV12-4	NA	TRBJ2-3	CASSSGLAGGRNTQYF	TGTGCCAGCAGTTCCGGACTAGCGGGGGGGCGTAATACGCAGTATTTT
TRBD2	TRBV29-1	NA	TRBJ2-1	CSVVRTSGRAVEQFF	TGCAGCGTTGTTAGGACTAGCGGGAGGGCCGTTGAGCAGTTCTTC
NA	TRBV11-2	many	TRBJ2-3	CASSFPRGSTDTQYF	TGTGCCAGCAGCTTCCCAAGGGGGAGCACAGATACGCAGTATTTT
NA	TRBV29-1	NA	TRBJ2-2	CSGWDTLNTGELFF	TGCAGCGGATGGGACACATTGAACACCGGGGAGCTGTTTTTT
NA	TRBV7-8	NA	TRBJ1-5	CASSLSVFRLSNQPQHF	TGTGCCAGCAGCTTATCGGTCTTCAGATTAAGCAATCAGCCCCAGCATTTT
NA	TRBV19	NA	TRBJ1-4	CASKQLATNEKLFF	TGTGCCAGTAAGCAGCTAGCAACTAATGAAAAACTGTTTTTT
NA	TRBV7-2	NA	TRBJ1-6	CASSLVPSNSPLHF	TGTGCCAGCAGCTTAGTGCCGAGTAATTCACCCCTCCACTTT
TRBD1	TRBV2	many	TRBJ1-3	CASSYGQGEYGNTIYF	TGTGCCAGCAGTTACGGACAGGGGGAATATGGAAACACCATATATTTT
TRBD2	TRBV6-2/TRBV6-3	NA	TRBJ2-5	CASRPGTSWETQYF	TGTGCCAGCAGACCCGGGACTAGCTGGGAGACCCAGTACTTC
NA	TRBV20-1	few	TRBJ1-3	CSASPTELSGNTIYF	TGCAGTGCTTCCCCGACCGAGCTCTCTGGAAACACCATATATTTT
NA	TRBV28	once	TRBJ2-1	CASSRPGTVPYNEQFF	TGTGCCAGCAGTCGCCCCGGGACCGTGCCCTACAATGAGCAGTTCTTC
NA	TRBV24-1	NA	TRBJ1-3	CATSEAYLSSGNTIYF	TGTGCCACCAGTGAGGCTTACCTGAGCTCTGGAAACACCATATATTTT
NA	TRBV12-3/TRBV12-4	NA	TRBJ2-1	CASSRARVLGHEQFF	TGTGCCAGCAGTCGCGCGCGTGTTCTCGGCCACGAGCAGTTCTTC
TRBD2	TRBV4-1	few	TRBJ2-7	CASSRQTSGVAYEQYF	TGCGCCAGCAGCCGTCAGACTAGCGGGGTTGCGTACGAGCAGTACTTC